Detailed here is one TCR beta chain. The specificity of this receptor is unknown. There are no base qualities to consult, and no much larger clone falls within one base. This sample stems from a study of control samples from healthy donors and cancer patients (dated by TCRdb to about 2020). Library construction relied on the immunoSEQ multiplex PCR assay. TCRdb obtained this table from immuneACCESS and retained in-frame rearrangements with V and J assigned. These tables miss some clones; where compared with another copy, unresolved V genes account for less than half of the shortfall, and the remainder is unexplained. The sample profile shows about 89,000 clones; 85% to 90% of them were found once. The leading ten clones occupy around 2.1% of the sample. The junction shows trimming of 4 bases on V and 5 bases on J, and the gene matches do not reach 9 bases of it. Spanning cysteine to phenylalanine, the CDR3 consists of 16 amino acids. Just CDR3 DNA is preserved here, 48 bases in frame from base 1. CDR1 KGHDR and CDR2 SFDVKD are derived from the germline V gene.

The receptor chain draws on TRBV24-1 and TRBJ1-2; 10 bases in the middle match TRBD1. Input material: blood. The sequence came from a woman between 35 and 50 years old in good health. The DNA reads as follows: TGTGCCACCAGTGACCGAGGACAGGGGGGTCGATATGGCTACACCTTC. It translates as CATSDRGQGGRYGYTF.